A selection of T cell receptor beta chains follows, all from one sample in a study of cytomegalovirus exposure and HLA in healthy donors. Sequenced by immunoSEQ multiplex PCR; TCRdb stores in-frame clones only, minus some. The table records about 95,000 clones, approximately 85% of them present only once. Sequenced sample: PBMCs. Receptor source: a man aged 25 to 40 in good health and CMV-seropositive. The CDR3 runs from the conserved cysteine through the conserved F or W. Fields, in order: J gene, clone size, V gene, D gene, CDR3 DNA, CDR3 protein. D genes are given only for firm matches. Some rows have no size entry. The others give once, few or many, or a class for an expanded clone.

>TRBJ1-4|-|TRBV5-1|-
TGCGCCAGCAGTCTAAGAGCAACTAATGAAAAACTGTTTTTT
CASSLRATNEKLFF
>TRBJ2-3|-|TRBV5-1|TRBD1
TGCGCCAGCAGCTTGGAAACAGGGGGAGATACGCAGTATTTT
CASSLETGGDTQYF
>TRBJ2-7|-|TRBV11-2|-
TGTGCCAGCAGGGGCAGCTACGAGCAGTACTTC
CASRGSYEQYF
>TRBJ2-7|-|TRBV4-3|TRBD2
TGCGCCAGCAGCCGCAGGACTAGCGGGAACTACGAGCAGTACTTC
CASSRRTSGNYEQYF
>TRBJ1-2|-|TRBV15|TRBD1
TGTGCCACCAGCAGACAGGGGGACTATGGCTACACCTTC
CATSRQGDYGYTF
>TRBJ2-7|once|TRBV14|TRBD1
TGTGCCAGCAGCCAAGGGCGCCTCGGGACAGGGGAATACGAGCAGTACTTC
CASSQGRLGTGEYEQYF
>TRBJ1-1|few|TRBV7-9|-
TGTGCCAGCCTTGGAGAGGTGAACACTGAAGCTTTCTTT
CASLGEVNTEAFF
>TRBJ2-7|-|TRBV7-2|-
TGTGCCAGCAGCTTAAGGAGGAACGAGCAGTACTTC
CASSLRRNEQYF
>TRBJ2-7|-|TRBV14|TRBD1
TGTGCCAGCAGCCACCCGGGACAGGGGAGCTACGAGCAGTACTTC
CASSHPGQGSYEQYF
>TRBJ2-3|-|TRBV4-1|TRBD1
TGCGCCAGCAGCCAAGAAGGGGACAGGCTGGGGGGCACAGATACGCAGTATTTT
CASSQEGDRLGGTDTQYF
>TRBJ1-1|-|TRBV7-2|-
TGTGCCAGCAGCTTAGCCGGTGTAGAGAACACTGAAGCTTTCTTT
CASSLAGVENTEAFF
>TRBJ1-2|-|TRBV10-2|-
TGCGCCAGCGGAAGACAGGACCAGAACTATGGCTACACCTTC
CASGRQDQNYGYTF
>TRBJ1-5|-|TRBV6-5|TRBD1
TGTGCCAGCAGGATGGGACAGGGGATCCAGCCCCAGCATTTT
CASRMGQGIQPQHF
>TRBJ2-2|few|TRBV7-9|-
TGTGCCAGCAGCTTATGGGGACTCGACACCGGGGAGCTGTTTTTT
CASSLWGLDTGELFF
>TRBJ2-1|-|TRBV15|TRBD2
TGTGCCACCAGCAGGGTCCCGACTAGCGGGAGGGGCTACAATGAGCAGTTCTTC
CATSRVPTSGRGYNEQFF
>TRBJ1-4|-|TRBV19|-
TGTGCCAGTAGTTTTCCGGGACATAATGAAAAACTGTTTTTT
CASSFPGHNEKLFF
>TRBJ2-3|-|TRBV7-2|-
TGTGCCAGCAGCTTACCCAGGGCGGCTAGCACAGATACGCAGTATTTT
CASSLPRAASTDTQYF
>TRBJ2-7|-|TRBV28|TRBD1
TGTGCCAGCAGGGGGACAGCGTCCTACGAGCAGTACTTC
CASRGTASYEQYF
>TRBJ1-3|-|TRBV5-5|-
TGTGCCAGCAGCTTGATGGGGGAGGTGGCTGGAAACACCATATATTTT
CASSLMGEVAGNTIYF